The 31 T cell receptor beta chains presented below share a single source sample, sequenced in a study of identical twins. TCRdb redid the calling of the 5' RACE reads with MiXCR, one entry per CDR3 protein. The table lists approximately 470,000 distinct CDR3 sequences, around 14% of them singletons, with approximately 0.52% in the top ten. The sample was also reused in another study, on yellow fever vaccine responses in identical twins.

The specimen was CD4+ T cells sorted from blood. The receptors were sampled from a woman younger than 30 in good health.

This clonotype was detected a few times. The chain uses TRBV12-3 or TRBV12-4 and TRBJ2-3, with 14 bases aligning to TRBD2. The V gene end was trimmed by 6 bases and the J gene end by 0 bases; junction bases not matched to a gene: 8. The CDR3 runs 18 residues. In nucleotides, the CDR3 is TGTGCCAGCAGAACCGGGACTAGCGGGGGTCCAAGCACAGATACGCAGTATTTT. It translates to CASRTGTSGGPSTDTQYF.

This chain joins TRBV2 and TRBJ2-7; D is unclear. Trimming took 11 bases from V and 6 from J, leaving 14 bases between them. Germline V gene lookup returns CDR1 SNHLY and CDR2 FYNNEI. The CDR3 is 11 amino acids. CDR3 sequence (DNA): TGTGCCGGCTCGTCGTGGGCCGAGCAGTACTTC. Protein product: CAGSSWAEQYF.

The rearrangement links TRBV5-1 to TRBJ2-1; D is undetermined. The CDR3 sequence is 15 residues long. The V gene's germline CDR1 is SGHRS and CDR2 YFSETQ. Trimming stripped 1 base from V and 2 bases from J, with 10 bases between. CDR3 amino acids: CASSLRPPTYNEQFF. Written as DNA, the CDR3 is TGCGCCAGCAGCTTGAGACCGCCAACCTACAATGAGCAGTTCTTC.

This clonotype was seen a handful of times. The CDR3 DNA is TGCAGTGCTAGTTTAGCGGGGATCTCAGATACGCAGTATTTT. Translation: CSASLAGISDTQYF. V gene TRBV20-1 combines with J gene TRBJ2-3, with TRBD2 matching 8 bases. Trimming took 3 bases from V and 4 from J; bases not matched to a gene: 6. Germline CDR1 is DFQATT and CDR2 is SNEGSKA (reference sequence). The CDR3 totals 14 residues.

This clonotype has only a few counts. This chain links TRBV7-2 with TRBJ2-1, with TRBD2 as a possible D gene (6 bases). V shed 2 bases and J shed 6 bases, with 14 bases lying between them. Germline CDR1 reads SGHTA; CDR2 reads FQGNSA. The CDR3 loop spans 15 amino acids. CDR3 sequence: CASSLNVVRGNEQFF. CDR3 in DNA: TGTGCCAGCAGCTTAAATGTAGTGCGGGGCAATGAGCAGTTCTTC.

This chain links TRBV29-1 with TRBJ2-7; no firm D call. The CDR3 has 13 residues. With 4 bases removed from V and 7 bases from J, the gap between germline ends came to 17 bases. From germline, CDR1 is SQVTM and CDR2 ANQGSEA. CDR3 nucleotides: TGCAGCGTTGGAAGCCGATCCGGTCATGAGCAGTACTTC. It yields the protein CSVGSRSGHEQYF.

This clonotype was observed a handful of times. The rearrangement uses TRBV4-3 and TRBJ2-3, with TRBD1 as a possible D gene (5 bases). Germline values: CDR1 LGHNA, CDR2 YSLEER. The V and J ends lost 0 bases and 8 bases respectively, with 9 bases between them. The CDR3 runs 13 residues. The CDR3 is CASSQEGASTQYF. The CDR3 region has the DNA TGCGCCAGCAGCCAAGAAGGGGCAAGTACGCAGTATTTT.

CDR3 nucleotides: TGTGCCAGCTCACGGGACAGTCTCCATGAAAAACTGTTTTTT. The encoded protein is CASSRDSLHEKLFF. This chain links TRBV18 with TRBJ1-4, with 7 bases that match TRBD1. The V gene end was trimmed by 4 bases and the J gene end by 6 bases; junction bases not matched to a gene: 5. Germline V gene lookup returns CDR1 KGHSH and CDR2 LQKENI. The length of the CDR3 is 14 residues.

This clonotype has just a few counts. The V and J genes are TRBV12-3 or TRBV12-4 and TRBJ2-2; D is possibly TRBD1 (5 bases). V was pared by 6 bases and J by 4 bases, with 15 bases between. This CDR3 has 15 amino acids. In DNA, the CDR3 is TGTGCCAGCAGACCTGACAGACTGAGCACCGGGGAGCTGTTTTTT. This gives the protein CASRPDRLSTGELFF.

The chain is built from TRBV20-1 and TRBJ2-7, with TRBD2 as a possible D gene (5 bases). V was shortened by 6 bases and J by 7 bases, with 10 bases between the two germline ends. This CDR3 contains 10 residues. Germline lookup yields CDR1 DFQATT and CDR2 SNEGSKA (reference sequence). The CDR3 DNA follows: TGCAGTGCCGTTACGGGAGAGCAGTACTTC. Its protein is CSAVTGEQYF.

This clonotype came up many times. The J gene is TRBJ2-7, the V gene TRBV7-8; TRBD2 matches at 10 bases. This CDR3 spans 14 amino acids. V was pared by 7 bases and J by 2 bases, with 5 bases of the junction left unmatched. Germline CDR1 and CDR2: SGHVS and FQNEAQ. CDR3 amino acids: CASTLAGEAYEQYF. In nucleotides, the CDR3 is TGTGCCAGCACCCTAGCGGGGGAGGCCTACGAGCAGTACTTC.

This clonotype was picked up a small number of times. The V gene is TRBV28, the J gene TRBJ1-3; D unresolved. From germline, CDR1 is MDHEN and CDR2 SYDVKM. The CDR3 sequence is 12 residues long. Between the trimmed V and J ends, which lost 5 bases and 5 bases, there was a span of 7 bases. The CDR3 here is CASSPGRNTIYF. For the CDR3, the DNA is TGTGCCAGCAGTCCTGGTAGAAACACCATATATTTT.

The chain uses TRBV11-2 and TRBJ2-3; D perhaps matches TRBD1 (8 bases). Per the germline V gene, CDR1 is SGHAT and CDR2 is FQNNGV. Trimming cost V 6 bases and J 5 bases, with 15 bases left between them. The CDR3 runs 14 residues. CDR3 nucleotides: TGTGCCAGCAGTGGACAGGGAGGGGGAGATACGCAGTATTTT. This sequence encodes CASSGQGGGDTQYF.

In nucleotides, the CDR3 is TGTGCCAGCAGCCAACTAGCGGGGCGGAACAATGAGCAGTTCTTC. This sequence encodes CASSQLAGRNNEQFF. The rearrangement links TRBV3-1 to TRBJ2-1; 9 nucleotides line up with TRBD2. This CDR3 is 15 amino acids long. Germline CDR1 is LGHDT and CDR2 is YNNKEL (reference sequence). The V gene end was trimmed by 2 bases and the J gene end by 5 bases; junction bases not matched to a gene: 4.

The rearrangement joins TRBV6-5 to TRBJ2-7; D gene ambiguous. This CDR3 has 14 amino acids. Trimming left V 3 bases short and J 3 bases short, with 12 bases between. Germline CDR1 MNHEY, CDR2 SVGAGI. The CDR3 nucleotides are TGTGCCAGCAGTTATGACGGGCAGAACTACGAGCAGTACTTC. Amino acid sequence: CASSYDGQNYEQYF.

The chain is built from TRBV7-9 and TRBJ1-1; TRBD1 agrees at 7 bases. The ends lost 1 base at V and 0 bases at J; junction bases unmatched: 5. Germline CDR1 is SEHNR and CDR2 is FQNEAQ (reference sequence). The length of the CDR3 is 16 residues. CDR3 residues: CASSLVSGTVNTEAFF. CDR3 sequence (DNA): TGTGCCAGCAGCTTAGTCTCGGGGACAGTGAACACTGAAGCTTTCTTT.

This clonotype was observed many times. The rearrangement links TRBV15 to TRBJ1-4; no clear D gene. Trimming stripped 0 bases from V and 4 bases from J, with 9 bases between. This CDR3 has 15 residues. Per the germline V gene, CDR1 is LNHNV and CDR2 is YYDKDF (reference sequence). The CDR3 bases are TGTGCCACCAGCAGAGATGGAACTTTTAATGAAAAACTGTTTTTT. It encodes CATSRDGTFNEKLFF. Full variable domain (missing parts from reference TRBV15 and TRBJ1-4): DAMVIQNPRYQVTQFGKPVTLSCSQTLNHNVMYWYQQKSSQAPKLLFHYYDKDFNNEADTPDNFQSRRPNTSFCFLDIRSPGLGDTAMYLCATSRDGTFNEKLFFGSGTQLSVL.

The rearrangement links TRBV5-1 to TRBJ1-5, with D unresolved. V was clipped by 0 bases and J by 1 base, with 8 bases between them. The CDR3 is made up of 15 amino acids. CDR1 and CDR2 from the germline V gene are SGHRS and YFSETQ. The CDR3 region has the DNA TGCGCCAGCAGCTTGGCGGGTCTCAGCAATCAGCCCCAGCATTTT. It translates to CASSLAGLSNQPQHF. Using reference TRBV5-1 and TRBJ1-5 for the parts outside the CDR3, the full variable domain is KAGVTQTPRYLIKTRGQQVTLSCSPISGHRSVSWYQQTPGQGLQFLFEYFSETQRNKGNFPGRFSGRQFSNSRSEMNVSTLELGDSALYLCASSLAGLSNQPQHFGDGTRLSIL.

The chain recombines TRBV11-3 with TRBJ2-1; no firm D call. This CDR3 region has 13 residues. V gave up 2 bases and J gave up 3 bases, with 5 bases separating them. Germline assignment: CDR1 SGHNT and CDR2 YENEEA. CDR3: CASSLNRYNEQFF. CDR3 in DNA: TGTGCCAGCAGCTTAAACCGCTACAATGAGCAGTTCTTC.

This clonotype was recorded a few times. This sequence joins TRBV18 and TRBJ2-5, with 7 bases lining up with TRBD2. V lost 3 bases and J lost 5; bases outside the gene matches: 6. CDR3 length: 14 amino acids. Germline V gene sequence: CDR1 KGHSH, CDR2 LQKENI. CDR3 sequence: CASSPQLASETQYF. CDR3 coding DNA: TGTGCCAGCTCACCGCAACTAGCGTCGGAGACCCAGTACTTC.

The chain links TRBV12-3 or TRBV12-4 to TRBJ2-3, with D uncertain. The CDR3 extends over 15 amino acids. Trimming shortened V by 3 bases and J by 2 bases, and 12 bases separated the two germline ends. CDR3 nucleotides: TGTGCCAGCAGTTTGCTTAGGACCCACACAGATACGCAGTATTTT. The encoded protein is CASSLLRTHTDTQYF.

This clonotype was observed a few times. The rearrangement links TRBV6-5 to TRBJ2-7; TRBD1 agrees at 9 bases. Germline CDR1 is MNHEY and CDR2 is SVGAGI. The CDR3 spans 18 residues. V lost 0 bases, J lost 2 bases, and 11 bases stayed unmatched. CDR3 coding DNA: TGTGCCAGCAGTTACTCCGGGACAGGGAGCGGCCGAACCTACGAGCAGTACTTC. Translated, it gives CASSYSGTGSGRTYEQYF.

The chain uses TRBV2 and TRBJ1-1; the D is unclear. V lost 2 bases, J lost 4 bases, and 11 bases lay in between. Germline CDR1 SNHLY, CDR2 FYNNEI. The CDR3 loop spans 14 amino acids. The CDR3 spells CASSEFRAVTEAFF. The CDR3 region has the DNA TGTGCCAGCAGTGAATTTCGGGCGGTCACTGAAGCTTTCTTT.

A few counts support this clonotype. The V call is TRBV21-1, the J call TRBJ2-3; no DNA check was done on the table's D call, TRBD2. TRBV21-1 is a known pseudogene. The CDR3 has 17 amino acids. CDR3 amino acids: CASSKYEGKRGTDTQYF. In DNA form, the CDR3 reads TGTGCCAGCAGCAAATACGAGGGGAAGCGGGGCACAGATACGCAGTATTTT.

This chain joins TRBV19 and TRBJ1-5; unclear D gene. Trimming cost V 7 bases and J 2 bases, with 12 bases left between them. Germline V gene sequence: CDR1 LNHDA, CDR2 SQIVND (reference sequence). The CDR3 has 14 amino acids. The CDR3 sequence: CASTVQSGNQPQHF. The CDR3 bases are TGTGCCAGTACTGTACAGAGTGGCAATCAGCCCCAGCATTTT.

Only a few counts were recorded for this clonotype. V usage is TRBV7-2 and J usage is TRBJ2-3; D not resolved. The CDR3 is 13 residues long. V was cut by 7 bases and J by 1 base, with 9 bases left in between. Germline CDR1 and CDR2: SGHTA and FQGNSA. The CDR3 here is CASTSSGTDTQYF. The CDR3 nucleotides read TGTGCCAGCACCTCAAGTGGCACAGATACGCAGTATTTT. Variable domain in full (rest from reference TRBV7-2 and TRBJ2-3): GAGVSQSPSNKVTEKGKDVELRCDPISGHTALYWYRQSLGQGLEFLIYFQGNSAPDKSGLPSDRFSAERTGGSVSTLTIQRTQQEDSAVYLCASTSSGTDTQYFGPGTRLTVL.

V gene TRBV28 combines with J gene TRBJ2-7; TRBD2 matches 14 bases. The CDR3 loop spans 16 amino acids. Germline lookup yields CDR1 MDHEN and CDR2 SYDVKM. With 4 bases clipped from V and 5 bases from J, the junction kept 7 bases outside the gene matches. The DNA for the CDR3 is TGTGCCAGCAGTTCCGGGACTAGCGGGAGTCGCAACGAGCAGTACTTC. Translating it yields CASSSGTSGSRNEQYF. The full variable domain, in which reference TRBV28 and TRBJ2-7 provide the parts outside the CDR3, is DVKVTQSSRYLVKRTGEKVFLECVQDMDHENMFWYRQDPGLGLRLIYFSYDVKMKEKGDIPEGYSVSREKKERFSLILESASTNQTSMYLCASSSGTSGSRNEQYFGPGTRLTVT.

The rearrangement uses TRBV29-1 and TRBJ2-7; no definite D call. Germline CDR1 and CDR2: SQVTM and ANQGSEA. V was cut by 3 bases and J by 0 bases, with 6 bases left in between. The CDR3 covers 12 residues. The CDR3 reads CSVEASSYEQYF. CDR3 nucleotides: TGCAGCGTTGAGGCGAGCTCCTACGAGCAGTACTTC.

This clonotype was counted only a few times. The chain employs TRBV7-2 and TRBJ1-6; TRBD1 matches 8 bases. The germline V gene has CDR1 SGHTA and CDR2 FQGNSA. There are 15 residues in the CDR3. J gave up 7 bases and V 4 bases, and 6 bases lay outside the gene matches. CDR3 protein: CASSSPDRGNSPLHF. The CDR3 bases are TGTGCCAGCAGCTCACCAGACAGGGGCAATTCACCCCTCCACTTT.

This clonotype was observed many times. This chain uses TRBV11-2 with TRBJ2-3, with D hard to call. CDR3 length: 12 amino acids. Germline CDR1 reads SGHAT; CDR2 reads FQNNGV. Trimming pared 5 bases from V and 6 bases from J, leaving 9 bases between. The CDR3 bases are TGTGCCAGCAGCGTAGGGAAGGATACGCAGTATTTT. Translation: CASSVGKDTQYF.

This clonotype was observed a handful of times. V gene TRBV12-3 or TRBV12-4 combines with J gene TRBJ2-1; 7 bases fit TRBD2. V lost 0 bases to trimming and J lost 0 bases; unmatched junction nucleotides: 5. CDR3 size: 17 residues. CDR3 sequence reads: CASSLALARGSYNEQFF. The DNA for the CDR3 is TGTGCCAGCAGTTTAGCACTAGCGAGGGGCTCCTACAATGAGCAGTTCTTC.